These T cell receptor beta chains were read from a single sample in a study of shared T cell receptors in the human thymus. Clones were sequenced by immunoSEQ multiplex PCR, and TCRdb holds only the in-frame ones, with some missing. The sample consists of 600,000 to 900,000 clones, 70% to 90% of them appearing once. The same specimen was also included in a second study, on human thymus T cells.

The sequenced material came from thymocytes. Every receptor here comes from a girl less than two years old with a congenital heart defect. Both conserved end residues are part of each CDR3. The D gene is left open where the match is weak. Not all rows give a size; the values are once, few, many and, for expanded clones, a class.

abundance,v_gene,d_gene,j_gene,CDR3nt,CDR3aa
.,TRBV5-1,.,TRBJ2-3,TGCGCCAGCAAATCCGCAGATACGCAGTATTTT,CASKSADTQYF
.,TRBV5-6,.,TRBJ1-6,TGTGCCAGCAGCTTAGCGTTCAGCTCCTATAATTCACCCCTCCACTTT,CASSLAFSSYNSPLHF
.,TRBV7-2,.,TRBJ2-1,TGTGCCAGCAGCCATCAACGGGACACCCTAGGGAATGAGCAGTTCTTC,CASSHQRDTLGNEQFF
.,TRBV18,.,TRBJ1-2,TGTGCCAGCTCACCACAAGGTCTGGAGAGTCACCACTACACCTTC,CASSPQGLESHHYTF
.,TRBV27,TRBD1,TRBJ2-5,TGTGCCAGCAGCTGCATCCGGGACAGCCAAGAGACCCAGTACTTC,CASSCIRDSQETQYF
.,TRBV19,TRBD2,TRBJ2-1,TGTGCCAGTAGTTGCAGCGGGGGCCCCTCCTACAATGAGCAGTTCTTC,CASSCSGGPSYNEQFF
few,TRBV6-1,.,TRBJ1-2,TGTTCCCTCGGGCACGGGAAAAACTATGGCTACACCTTC,CSLGHGKNYGYTF
.,TRBV10-3,TRBD1,TRBJ2-7,TGTGCCATCAGTGTCGGACAGGGATTCGAGCAGTACTTC,CAISVGQGFEQYF
.,TRBV5-1,TRBD1,TRBJ1-5,TGCGCCAGCAGCCCCCAGGGGGGCCAGGGACAGCCCCAGCATTTT,CASSPQGGQGQPQHF
.,TRBV5-1,TRBD1,TRBJ2-7,TGCGCCAGCAGCTTGGGGTGGGACAGGGACTACGAGCAGTACTTC,CASSLGWDRDYEQYF
.,TRBV5-8,.,TRBJ2-1,TGTGCCAGCAGCTCTGAGGCGGCGGATCTCTCCTACAATGAGCAGTTCTTC,CASSSEAADLSYNEQFF
.,TRBV15,.,TRBJ1-5,TGTGCCACCAGCAGAGATAACGGGGAGAAATATCAGCCCCAGCATTTT,CATSRDNGEKYQPQHF
.,TRBV11-2,TRBD2,TRBJ2-7,TGTGCCAGCAGCTTGCTCGGTAGCGGGGGGGACGAGCAGTACTTC,CASSLLGSGGDEQYF
.,TRBV4-1,.,TRBJ2-3,TGCGCCAGCAGCCAAAAGCGGGTCACAGATACGCAGTATTTT,CASSQKRVTDTQYF
once,TRBV6-4,TRBD1,TRBJ1-5,TGTGCCAGCAGTGACATTGGGACAGGGGGGTCCCATAGCAATCAGCCCCAGCATTTT,CASSDIGTGGSHSNQPQHF
.,TRBV11-3,.,TRBJ2-1,TGTGCCAGCAGCTTTTCCCTTATCAATGAGCAGTTCTTC,CASSFSLINEQFF
once,TRBV4-1,TRBD2,TRBJ2-1,TGCGCCAGCAGCCACCTAGCGGGGTGCGATGAGCAGTTCTTC,CASSHLAGCDEQFF
.,TRBV5-1,.,TRBJ2-5,TGCGCCAGCAGGAGCCAGGGCAGCCAAGAGACCCAGTACTTC,CASRSQGSQETQYF
.,TRBV5-1,.,TRBJ1-2,TGCGCCAGCAGCTTACAGGGTTTTGATGGCTACACCTTC,CASSLQGFDGYTF
.,TRBV4-1,.,TRBJ1-2,TGCGCCAGCAGCCATAAACGAGGGGGGGATAGCTATGGCTACACCTTC,CASSHKRGGDSYGYTF
few,TRBV4-1,.,TRBJ1-5,TGCGCCAGCAGCCAAGACAGGGGTCAGCCCCAGCATTTT,CASSQDRGQPQHF
.,TRBV9,.,TRBJ2-5,TGTGCCAGCAGCGTTGCAGGTCAAGAGACCCAGTACTTC,CASSVAGQETQYF
.,TRBV2,.,TRBJ1-2,TGTGCCAGCAGGGGCGGGGTGGGGCACTATGGCTACACCTTC,CASRGGVGHYGYTF
.,TRBV6-1,TRBD1,TRBJ2-5,TGTGCCAGCAGTGGGGCTACAGGGGTTCAAGAGACCCAGTACTTC,CASSGATGVQETQYF
.,TRBV2,.,TRBJ1-1,TGTGCCAGCAGTGAATTACGGGGGGCCAGTTGGTCGGCTTTCTTT,CASSELRGASWSAFF
.,TRBV12-5,TRBD1,TRBJ1-5,TGTGCTAGTGGTTTGGACGTGGGACAGGGGGGGGGTAGCAATCAGCCCCAGCATTTT,CASGLDVGQGGGSNQPQHF
.,TRBV5-4,TRBD1,TRBJ1-1,TGTGCCAGCAGACTAAAAGGGGGCGCGGACACTGAAGCTTTCTTT,CASRLKGGADTEAFF
.,TRBV19,.,TRBJ1-1,TGTGCCAGTAGTATAGGGTTTGCAGGGAACACTGAAGCTTTCTTT,CASSIGFAGNTEAFF
.,TRBV5-5,.,TRBJ1-2,TGTGCCAGCAGCTGGGGGCATATCTATGGCTACACCTTC,CASSWGHIYGYTF
.,TRBV28,TRBD1,TRBJ1-5,TGTGCCAGCAGTTTGTCCGGGACAGGGGGCAATCAGCCCCAGCGTTTT,CASSLSGTGGNQPQRF
.,TRBV5-8,TRBD1,TRBJ1-5,TGTGCCAGCAGCCTCGAGGACAGGGGTCGCACATGGCCCCAGCATTTT,CASSLEDRGRTWPQHF
.,TRBV10-3,TRBD1,TRBJ1-1,TGTGCCATCAGTGAGTCCAAAGTGCGGGACAGGGGCACTGAAGCTTTCTTT,CAISESKVRDRGTEAFF
.,TRBV4-3,.,TRBJ1-1,TGCGCCAGCAGCCAAGGAGGTCCGTCGGAAGCTTTCTTT,CASSQGGPSEAFF
.,TRBV4-1,.,TRBJ1-1,TGCGCCAGCAGCCAAGAGATGAGTATGAACACTGAAGCTTTCTTT,CASSQEMSMNTEAFF
few,TRBV27,.,TRBJ1-1,TGTGCCAGCAGCCCCCCGGGGGGGACTGAAGCTTTCTTT,CASSPPGGTEAFF
.,TRBV7-9,TRBD1,TRBJ1-4,TGTGCCAGCAGCTTCGACAGGGGGACTAATGAAAAACTGTTTTTT,CASSFDRGTNEKLFF